This T cell receptor beta chain was retrieved from a study of radiotherapy plus CTLA-4 blockade in lung cancer. Notes on this clone: Its antigen remains unknown.

Study-level points and caveats: Dynamics of early blood T cell clones, together with interferon-beta, were reportedly the best predictors of response. After radiotherapy and ipilimumab, tumor-derived clones expanded in peripheral blood.

This CDR3 is built from 14 residues. Trimming removed 8 bases from V and 2 bases from J, with 15 bases in between. CDR1 and CDR2 (germline): MNHEY, SMNVEV (reference sequence). The table came from immunoSEQ multiplex PCR; TCRdb's copy has only in-frame clones and leaves some out. The data show roughly 50,000 clones, 70% to 90% seen once. This rearrangement joins TRBV27 to TRBJ1-2; D is ambiguous. This clonotype was sampled from a human donor with non-small cell lung cancer whose response to radiotherapy plus ipilimumab could not be evaluated. The sample consisted of peripheral blood, taken from a patient treated with radiotherapy plus ipilimumab. CDR3 in amino acids: CASRATGANYGYTF. Written as DNA, the CDR3 is TGTGCCAGCCGCGCCACGGGAGCGAACTATGGCTACACCTTC.